The rows below give T cell receptor beta chains drawn from one sample of a study of CD8+CD57+ T cells in acquired aplastic anemia. Each CDR3 protein is one row after TCRdb ran MiXCR on the reads. Of hundreds of thousands of distinct CDR3 sequences listed, roughly half were seen once; the top ten hold 8%. Specimen: sorted CD4+, CD8+, or CD8+CD57+ T cells (not recorded which) from PBMCs. The receptor set was obtained from a human donor with severe aplastic anemia or a healthy control (not recorded which). The CDR3 runs from the conserved cysteine through the conserved F or W. The D gene is left open where the match is weak. A row's size may be missing; if present it is once, few, many or a size class.

V gene	J gene	D gene	clone size	CDR3 protein	CDR3 DNA
TRBV20-1	TRBJ2-1	TRBD2	few	CSASASGPYNEQFF	TGCAGTGCTTCGGCTAGCGGGCCTTACAATGAGCAGTTCTTC
TRBV10-3	TRBJ2-5	TRBD1	.	CAISDSRTGREETQYF	TGTGCCATCAGTGATTCCAGGACAGGTCGCGAAGAGACCCAGTACTTC
TRBV7-9	TRBJ1-1	.	.	CASREQPNTEAFF	TGTGCCAGCAGAGAACAGCCGAACACTGAAGCTTTCTTT
TRBV20-1	TRBJ2-5	TRBD2	.	CSASGGTSGQETQYF	TGCAGTGCCTCGGGCGGGACTAGCGGACAAGAGACCCAGTACTTC
TRBV18	TRBJ2-7	TRBD1	many	CASSGGDRAHEQYF	TGTGCCAGCTCAGGGGGGGACAGGGCCCACGAGCAGTACTTC
TRBV7-6	TRBJ2-5	TRBD1	many	CASGRGTGGQETQYF	TGTGCCAGCGGACGCGGGACAGGGGGACAAGAGACCCAGTACTTC
TRBV20-1	TRBJ1-2	.	few	CSARGRYGYTF	TGCAGTGCTAGGGGACGATATGGCTACACCTTC
TRBV29-1	TRBJ1-6	TRBD1	.	CSVGQEINSPLHF	TGCAGCGTCGGACAGGAGATTAATTCACCCCTCCACTTT
TRBV7-9	TRBJ1-6	TRBD1	many	CASSASSGTVGSPLHF	TGTGCCAGCAGCGCCTCCTCCGGGACAGTGGGTTCACCCCTCCACTTT
TRBV19	TRBJ2-6	TRBD1	.	CASSQGAGANVLTF	TGTGCCAGTTCCCAGGGGGCTGGGGCCAACGTCCTGACTTTC
TRBV10-3	TRBJ2-3	.	.	CAIRGASSTDTQYF	TGTGCCATCAGAGGGGCCTCGAGCACAGATACGCAGTATTTT
TRBV7-2	TRBJ2-7	TRBD1	.	CASSPRDSVYEQYF	TGTGCCAGCAGCCCCCGGGACAGCGTCTACGAGCAGTACTTC
TRBV7-8	TRBJ1-5	TRBD1	.	CASSQDRGHLWQPQHF	TGTGCCAGCAGCCAGGACAGGGGCCACCTGTGGCAGCCCCAGCATTTT
TRBV12-5	TRBJ2-7	TRBD1	.	CASGYGTGYNGEQYF	TGTGCTAGTGGCTACGGGACAGGATATAACGGCGAGCAGTACTTC
TRBV20-1	TRBJ2-3	.	.	CSALGDTQYF	TGCAGTGCTTTAGGCGATACGCAGTATTTT
TRBV9	TRBJ2-7	.	.	CASGGQTYEQYF	TGTGCCAGCGGTGGACAGACCTACGAGCAGTACTTC
TRBV7-6	TRBJ2-7	.	.	CASSRWTDSLYEQYF	TGTGCCAGCAGCCGTTGGACAGACTCCCTATACGAGCAGTACTTC
TRBV7-2	TRBJ1-1	.	.	CASSLGRRLAWETEAFF	TGTGCCAGCAGCTTAGGTCGTCGACTAGCGTGGGAGACTGAAGCTTTCTTT